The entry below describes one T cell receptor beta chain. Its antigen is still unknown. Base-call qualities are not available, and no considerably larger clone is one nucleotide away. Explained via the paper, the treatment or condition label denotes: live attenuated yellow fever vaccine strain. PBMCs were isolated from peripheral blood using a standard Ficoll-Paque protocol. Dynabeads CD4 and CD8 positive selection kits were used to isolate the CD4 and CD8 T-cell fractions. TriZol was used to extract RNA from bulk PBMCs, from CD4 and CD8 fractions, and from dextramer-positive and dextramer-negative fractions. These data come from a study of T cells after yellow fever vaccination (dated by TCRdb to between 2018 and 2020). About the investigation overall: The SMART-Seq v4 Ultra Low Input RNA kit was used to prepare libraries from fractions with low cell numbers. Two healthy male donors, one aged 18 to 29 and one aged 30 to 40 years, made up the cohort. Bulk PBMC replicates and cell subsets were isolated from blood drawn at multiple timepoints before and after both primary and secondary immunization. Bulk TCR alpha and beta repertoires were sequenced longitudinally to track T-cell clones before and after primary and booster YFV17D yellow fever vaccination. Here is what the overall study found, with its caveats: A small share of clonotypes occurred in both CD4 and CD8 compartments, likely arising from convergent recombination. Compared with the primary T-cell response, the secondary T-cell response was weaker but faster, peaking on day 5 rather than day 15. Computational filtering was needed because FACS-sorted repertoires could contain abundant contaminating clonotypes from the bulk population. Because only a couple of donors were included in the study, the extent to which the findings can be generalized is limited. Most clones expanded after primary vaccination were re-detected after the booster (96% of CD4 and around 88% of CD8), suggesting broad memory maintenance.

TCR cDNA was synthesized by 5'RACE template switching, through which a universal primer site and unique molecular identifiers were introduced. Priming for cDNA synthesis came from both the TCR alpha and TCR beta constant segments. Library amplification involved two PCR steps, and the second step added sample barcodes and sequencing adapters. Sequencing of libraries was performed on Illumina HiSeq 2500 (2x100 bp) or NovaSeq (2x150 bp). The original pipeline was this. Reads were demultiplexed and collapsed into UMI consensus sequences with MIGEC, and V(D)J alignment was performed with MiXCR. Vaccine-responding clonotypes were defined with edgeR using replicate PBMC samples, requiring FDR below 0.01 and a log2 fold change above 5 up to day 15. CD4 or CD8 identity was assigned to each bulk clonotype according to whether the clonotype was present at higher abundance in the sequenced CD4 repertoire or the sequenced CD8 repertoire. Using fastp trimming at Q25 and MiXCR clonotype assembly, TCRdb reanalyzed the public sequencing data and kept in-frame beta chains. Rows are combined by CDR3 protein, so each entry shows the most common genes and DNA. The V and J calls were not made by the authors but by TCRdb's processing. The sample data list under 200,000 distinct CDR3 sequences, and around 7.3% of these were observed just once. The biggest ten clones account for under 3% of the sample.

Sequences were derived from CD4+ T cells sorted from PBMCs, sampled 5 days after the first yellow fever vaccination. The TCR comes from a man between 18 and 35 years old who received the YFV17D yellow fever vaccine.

Read as DNA, the sequence is TGTGCCAGCAGTTACGCCGGGACTAGGTGGGAGCAGTTCTTC. Translated, it reads CASSYAGTRWEQFF. The V and J segments used are TRBV6-6 and TRBJ2-1; TRBD2 lines up with 8 middle nucleotides. The germline V and J ends show losses of 2 bases and 10 bases respectively, and no gene match explains 7 bases of the junction. Its CDR3 holds 14 amino acids, cysteine through phenylalanine. Only the CDR3 portion is preserved as DNA: 42 bases, with reading frame beginning at the first base. Based on the germline V gene (reference sequence), the CDR1 and CDR2 sequences are MNHNY and SVGAGI.